One T cell receptor (beta chain) is described in this entry. Its antigen is unknown. No base quality values were provided; no much bigger clone lies one nucleotide off. The immunoSEQ Assay, a bias-controlled multiplex PCR, was used to amplify TCRbeta CDR3 regions from genomic DNA. For the original study's pipeline: Within the assay, amplification of reference gene primers was used to estimate how many nucleated cells each sample contained. To quantify the absolute abundance of each unique TCRbeta CDR3 rearrangement, sequence reads were collapsed and filtered. For each sample, productive Simpson clonality was calculated as the square root of Simpson's diversity index across productive rearrangements. As stored in TCRdb, this immuneACCESS dataset retains in-frame rearrangements with V and J assigned. A fraction of the clones does not appear; measured against another copy, unresolved V genes explain less than half of the discrepancy, and the remainder lacks a known reason. That table furnishes V, J and clone size, whereas the DNA furnished D and trimming. This sample is represented by 200,000 to 250,000 clones; less than 85% of them were singletons. Of the sample, 3% to 4.5% falls within the top ten clones.

Collaborating institutions collected whole blood in K2EDTA tubes following their own protocols. For TCRbeta analysis, collaborators shipped samples as frozen whole blood, isolated PBMCs, or DNA extracted from either of those sample types. This sample is drawn from a study of blood T cell repertoires in COVID-19 (dated by TCRdb to about 2020). In terms of the full investigation: Collaborator samples came from the United States, Italy and Spain and covered acute and convalescent phases of COVID-19. The prospective study material was composed of cDNA or gDNA derived from T cells, B-cell-depleted T cells, or PBMCs. Subjects who had been exposed to COVID-19, were actively infected with it, or had recovered from it provided the deeply sampled blood TCRbeta repertoires that made up the dataset. The repertoires were released in a freely available public database meant as a resource for research on the immune response to SARS-CoV-2. The samples were drawn from two sources: the first 160 participants of the ongoing ImmuneRACE study, and 1,000 to 1,500 subjects contributed by 6 global collaborators. A de-identified subject ID, COVID-19 status, age in years and sex were almost always included in the sample metadata. HLA class I and class II types, where available, came from metadata supplied by the sample provider rather than from assay-based typing. Overall results and qualifications from the work: How much clinical and demographic metadata was included differed by source and by participant, and the metadata was provided uncurated.

The germline ends are 14 bases apart after V is trimmed by 4 bases and J by 1 base. The CDR3 has 15 amino acids, counting the end cysteine and phenylalanine. Only the CDR3 region is kept as DNA, spanning 45 bases read in frame from base 1. Per the germline V gene, SGHTS is the CDR1 and YDEGEE is the CDR2. Sequenced input: peripheral blood. The sequence links TRBV5-8 to TRBJ1-2; no D gene is confidently identified. The TCR was taken from a woman over 75 with acute or convalescent COVID-19. The CDR3 region: CASSTLGSGNYGYTF. The nucleotide sequence reads TGTGCCAGCAGCACCCTAGGTTCGGGTAACTATGGCTACACCTTC.